The TCR beta chain under discussion was sequenced for a study of CD8+CD57+ T cells in acquired aplastic anemia. Flow cytometry had shown expanded CD8+CD57+ cells in the patients chosen for sequencing. Profiling that covered TCR beta VDJ and CDR3 relied on genomic DNA as its template. TCRdb ran MiXCR on the reads and lists one entry per CDR3 protein. The table includes 95,000 to 150,000 distinct CDR3 sequences, about 40% detected once. Germline V gene sequence: CDR1 SQVTM, CDR2 ANQGSEA. Trimming stripped 6 bases from V and 3 bases from J, with 12 bases between. The CDR3 sequence is 12 residues long. The sequence was obtained from a human donor with aplastic anemia. Sequencing was performed on sorted CD4+, CD8+, or CD8+CD57+ T cells (not recorded which) from PBMCs. The V and J genes are TRBV29-1 and TRBJ2-7, with D perhaps matching TRBD2 (6 bases). The CDR3 reads CSVGPGVYEQYF. CDR3 in DNA: TGCAGCGTGGGCCCGGGGGTCTACGAGCAGTACTTC.